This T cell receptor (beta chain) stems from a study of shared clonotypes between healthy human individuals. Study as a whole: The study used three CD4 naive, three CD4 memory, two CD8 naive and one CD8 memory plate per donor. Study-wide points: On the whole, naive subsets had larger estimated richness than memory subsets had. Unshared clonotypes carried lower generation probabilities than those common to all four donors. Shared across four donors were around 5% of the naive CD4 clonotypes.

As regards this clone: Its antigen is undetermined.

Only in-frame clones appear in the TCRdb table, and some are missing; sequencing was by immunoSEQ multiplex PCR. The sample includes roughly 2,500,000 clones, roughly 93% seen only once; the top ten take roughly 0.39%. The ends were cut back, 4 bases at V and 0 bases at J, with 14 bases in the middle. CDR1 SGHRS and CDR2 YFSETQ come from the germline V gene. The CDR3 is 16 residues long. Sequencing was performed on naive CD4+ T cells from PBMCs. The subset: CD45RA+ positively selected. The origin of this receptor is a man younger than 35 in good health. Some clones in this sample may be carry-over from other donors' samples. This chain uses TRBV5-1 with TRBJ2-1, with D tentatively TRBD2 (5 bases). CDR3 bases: TGCGCCAGCAGCGGTGGACCGGGAAGCTCCTACAATGAGCAGTTCTTC. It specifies CASSGGPGSSYNEQFF. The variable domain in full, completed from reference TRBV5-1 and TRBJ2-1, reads KAGVTQTPRYLIKTRGQQVTLSCSPISGHRSVSWYQQTPGQGLQFLFEYFSETQRNKGNFPGRFSGRQFSNSRSEMNVSTLELGDSALYLCASSGGPGSSYNEQFFGPGTRLTVL.